The present T cell receptor (beta chain) was sequenced within a study of technical replicates of blood from several donors. Some clones are missing from TCRdb's copy, which holds only in-frame ones; the method was immunoSEQ multiplex PCR. This table has 66,000 or so clones, more than 95% appearing once. CDR1 is MNHNS, CDR2 SASEGT, per germline. The CDR3 totals 14 residues. V was clipped by 1 base and J by 13 bases; unmatched bases: 7. The sequence derives from a human donor in good health. The gene calls are TRBV6-1 and TRBJ1-6, with TRBD1 matching over 7 bases. Sequencing input: T cells isolated from PBMCs. DNA of the CDR3: TGTGCCAGCAGTGAAGTAGGGACAGCCAGGCCCCTCCACTTT. This gives the protein CASSEVGTARPLHF.